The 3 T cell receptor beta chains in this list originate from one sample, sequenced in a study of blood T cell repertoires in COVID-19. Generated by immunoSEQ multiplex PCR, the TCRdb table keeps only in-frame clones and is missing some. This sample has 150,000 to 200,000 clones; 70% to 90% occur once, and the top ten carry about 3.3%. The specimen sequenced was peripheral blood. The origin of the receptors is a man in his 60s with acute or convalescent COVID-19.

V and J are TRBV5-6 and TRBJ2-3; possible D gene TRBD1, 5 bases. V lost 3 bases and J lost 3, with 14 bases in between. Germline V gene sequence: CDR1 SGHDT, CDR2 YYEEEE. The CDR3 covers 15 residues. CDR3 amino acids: CASSSLGLGTDTQYF. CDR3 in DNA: TGTGCCAGCAGCTCCTTGGGGCTGGGGACAGATACGCAGTATTTT.

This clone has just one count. The CDR3 coding sequence is TGTGCCACCAGCAGTGGGGGGAGAGGCTACACCTTC. Encoded protein: CATSSGGRGYTF. The rearrangement links TRBV15 to TRBJ1-2, with D possibly being TRBD1 (5 bases). The germline V and J ends were trimmed by 3 bases and 8 bases, with 10 bases remaining between them. CDR3 length equals 12 residues. CDR1 is LNHNV, CDR2 YYDKDF, per germline (reference sequence).

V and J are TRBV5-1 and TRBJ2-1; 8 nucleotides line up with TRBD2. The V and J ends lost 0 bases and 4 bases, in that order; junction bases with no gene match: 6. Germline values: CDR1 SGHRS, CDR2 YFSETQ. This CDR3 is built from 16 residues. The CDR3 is CASSLATTSAYNEQFF. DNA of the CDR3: TGCGCCAGCAGCTTGGCCACGACTAGCGCTTACAATGAGCAGTTCTTC.